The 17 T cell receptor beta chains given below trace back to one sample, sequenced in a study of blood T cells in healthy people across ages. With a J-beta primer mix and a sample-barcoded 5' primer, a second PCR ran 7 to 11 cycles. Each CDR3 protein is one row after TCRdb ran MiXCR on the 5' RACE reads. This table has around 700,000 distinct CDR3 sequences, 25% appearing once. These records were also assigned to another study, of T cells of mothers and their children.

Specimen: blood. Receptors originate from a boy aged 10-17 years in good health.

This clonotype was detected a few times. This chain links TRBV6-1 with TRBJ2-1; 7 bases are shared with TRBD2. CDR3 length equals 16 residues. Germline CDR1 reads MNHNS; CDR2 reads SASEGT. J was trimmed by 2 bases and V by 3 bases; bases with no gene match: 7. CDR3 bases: TGTGCCAGCAGTGATTGGGGCGGGGGTACCTACAATGAGCAGTTCTTC. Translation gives CASSDWGGGTYNEQFF.

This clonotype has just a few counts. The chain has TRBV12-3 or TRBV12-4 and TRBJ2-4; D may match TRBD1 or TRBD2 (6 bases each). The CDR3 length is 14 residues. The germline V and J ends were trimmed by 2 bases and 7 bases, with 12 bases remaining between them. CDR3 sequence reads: CASSLTGAGNIQYF. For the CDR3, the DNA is TGTGCCAGCAGTTTAACGGGGGCGGGGAACATTCAGTACTTC.

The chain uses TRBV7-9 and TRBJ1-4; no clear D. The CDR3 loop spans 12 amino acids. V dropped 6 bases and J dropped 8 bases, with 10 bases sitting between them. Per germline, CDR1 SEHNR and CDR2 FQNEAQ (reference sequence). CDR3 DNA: TGTGCCAGCAGTCCTCAATCCGAAAAACTGTTTTTT. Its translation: CASSPQSEKLFF.

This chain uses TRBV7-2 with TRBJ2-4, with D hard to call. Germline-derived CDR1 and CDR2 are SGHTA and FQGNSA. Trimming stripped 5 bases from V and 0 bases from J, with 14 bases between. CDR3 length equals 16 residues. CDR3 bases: TGTGCCAGCAGCCCAACATTCGAGTTAGCCAAAAACATTCAGTACTTC. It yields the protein CASSPTFELAKNIQYF.

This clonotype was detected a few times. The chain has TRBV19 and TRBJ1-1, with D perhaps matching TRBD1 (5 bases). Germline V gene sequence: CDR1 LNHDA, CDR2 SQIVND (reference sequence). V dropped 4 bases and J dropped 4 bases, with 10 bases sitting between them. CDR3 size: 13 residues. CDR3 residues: CASSKNTGTEAFF. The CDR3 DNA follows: TGTGCCAGTAGTAAGAATACAGGCACTGAAGCTTTCTTT.

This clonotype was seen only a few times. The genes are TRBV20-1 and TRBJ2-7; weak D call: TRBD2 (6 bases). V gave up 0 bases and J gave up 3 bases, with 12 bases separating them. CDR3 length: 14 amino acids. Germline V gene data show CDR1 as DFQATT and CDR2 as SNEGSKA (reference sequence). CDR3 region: CSARDVRRDYEQYF. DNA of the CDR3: TGCAGTGCTAGAGATGTTAGGAGGGACTACGAGCAGTACTTC.

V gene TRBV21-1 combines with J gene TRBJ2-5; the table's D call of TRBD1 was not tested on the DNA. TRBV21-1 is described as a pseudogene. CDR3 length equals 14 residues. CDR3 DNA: TGTGCCAGCAGTGGGAGACAGGGTGCGGAGACCCAGTACTTC. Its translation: CASSGRQGAETQYF.

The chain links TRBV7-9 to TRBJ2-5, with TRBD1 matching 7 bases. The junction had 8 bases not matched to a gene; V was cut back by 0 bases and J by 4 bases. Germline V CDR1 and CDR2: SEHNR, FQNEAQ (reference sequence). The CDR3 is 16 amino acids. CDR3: CASSLAHGTATETQYF. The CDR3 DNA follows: TGTGCCAGCAGCTTAGCACACGGGACAGCCACAGAGACCCAGTACTTC.

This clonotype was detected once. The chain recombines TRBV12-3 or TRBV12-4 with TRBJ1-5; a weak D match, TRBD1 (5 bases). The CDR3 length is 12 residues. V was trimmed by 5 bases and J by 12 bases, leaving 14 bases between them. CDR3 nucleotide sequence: TGTGCCAGCAGTCTGCTCTTGGGGCACCAGCATTTT. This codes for CASSLLLGHQHF.

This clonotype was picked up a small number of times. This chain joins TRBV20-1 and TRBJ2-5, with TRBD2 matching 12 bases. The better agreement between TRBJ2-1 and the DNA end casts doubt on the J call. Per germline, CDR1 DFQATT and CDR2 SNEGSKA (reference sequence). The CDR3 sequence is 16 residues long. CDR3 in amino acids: CSARTSGGPSYNEQFF. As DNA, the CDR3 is TGCAGTGCTAGGACTAGCGGGGGACCCTCTTACAATGAGCAGTTCTTC.

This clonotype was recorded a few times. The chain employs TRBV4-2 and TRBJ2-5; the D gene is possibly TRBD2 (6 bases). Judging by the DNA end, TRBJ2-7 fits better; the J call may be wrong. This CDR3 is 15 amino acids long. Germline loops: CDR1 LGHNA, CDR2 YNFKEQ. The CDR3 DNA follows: TGTGCCAGCAGCCAAGTTGTTGGGCGGGGCTACGAGCAGTACTTC. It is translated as CASSQVVGRGYEQYF.

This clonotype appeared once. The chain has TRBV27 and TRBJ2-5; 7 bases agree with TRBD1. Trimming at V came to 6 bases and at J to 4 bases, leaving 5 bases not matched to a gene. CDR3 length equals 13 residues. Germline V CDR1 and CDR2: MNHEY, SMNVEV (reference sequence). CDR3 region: CASRKTGLETQYF. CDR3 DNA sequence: TGTGCCAGCAGAAAGACAGGGCTAGAGACCCAGTACTTC.

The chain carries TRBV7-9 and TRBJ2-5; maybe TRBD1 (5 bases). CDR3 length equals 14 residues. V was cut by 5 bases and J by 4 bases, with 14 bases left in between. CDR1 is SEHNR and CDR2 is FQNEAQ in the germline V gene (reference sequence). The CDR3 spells CASSPTRQGETQYF. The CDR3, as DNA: TGTGCCAGCAGCCCAACTCGTCAGGGAGAGACCCAGTACTTC.

The CDR3 loop reads CASSLGWPSGETQYF. Written as DNA, the CDR3 is TGTGCCAGCAGTTTAGGCTGGCCTAGCGGGGAGACCCAGTACTTC. This chain uses TRBV28 with TRBJ2-1; 8 bases line up with TRBD2. The J call may be in error: the DNA end matches TRBJ2-5 better. CDR1 and CDR2 (germline): MDHEN, SYDVKM. This CDR3 comprises 15 residues.

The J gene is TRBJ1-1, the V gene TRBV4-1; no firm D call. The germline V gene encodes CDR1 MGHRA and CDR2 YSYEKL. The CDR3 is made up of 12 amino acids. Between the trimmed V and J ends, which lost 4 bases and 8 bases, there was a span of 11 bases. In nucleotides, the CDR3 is TGCGCCAGCAGCCGAGGTGTCCAAGAAGCTTTCTTT. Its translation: CASSRGVQEAFF.

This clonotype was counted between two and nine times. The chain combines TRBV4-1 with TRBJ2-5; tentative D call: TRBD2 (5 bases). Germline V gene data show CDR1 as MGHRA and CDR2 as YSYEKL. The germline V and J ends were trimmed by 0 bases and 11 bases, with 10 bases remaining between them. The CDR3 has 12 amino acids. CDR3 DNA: TGCGCCAGCAGCCAAGATCCCGGGGAGCAGTACTTC. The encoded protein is CASSQDPGEQYF.

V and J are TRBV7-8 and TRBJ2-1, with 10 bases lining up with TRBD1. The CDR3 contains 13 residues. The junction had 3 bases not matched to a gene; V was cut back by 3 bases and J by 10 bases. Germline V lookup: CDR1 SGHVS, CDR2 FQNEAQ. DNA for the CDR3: TGTGCCAGCAGCTTTGGGACAGGGGTCGAGCAGTTCTTC. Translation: CASSFGTGVEQFF.